The 30 T cell receptor beta chains reported below all come from one sample, sequenced in a study of cytomegalovirus exposure and HLA in healthy donors. In the PCR, 60 Vbeta and 13 Jbeta primers were used. Sequenced by immunoSEQ multiplex PCR; TCRdb stores in-frame clones only, minus some. The table lists about 94,000 clones, less than 80% of them singletons, with about a fifth in the top ten. Material for sequencing was PBMCs. Every receptor here comes from a man aged 25 to 40 in good health and CMV-seropositive.

CDR3 amino acids: CASSYGTVDEQYF. DNA of the CDR3: TGCGCCAGCAGCTACGGGACTGTAGACGAGCAGTACTTC. The rearrangement joins TRBV5-1 to TRBJ2-7; tentative D call: TRBD2 (6 bases). V was shortened by 3 bases and J by 5 bases, with 12 bases between the two germline ends. The length of the CDR3 is 13 residues. Per the germline V gene, CDR1 is SGHRS and CDR2 is YFSETQ.

Worth noting for this clone: This specimen includes other DNA sequences encoding the same CDR3. This chain uses TRBV7-8 with TRBJ1-2; the match to TRBD1 covers 7 bases. In germline, CDR1 is SGHVS, CDR2 FQNEAQ. The ends lost 5 bases at V and 7 bases at J; junction bases unmatched: 10. This CDR3 spans 14 amino acids. In DNA, the CDR3 is TGTGCCAGCAGCATGCCCAACAGGGGAGGTGGCTACACCTTC. It is translated as CASSMPNRGGGYTF.

This chain joins TRBV29-1 and TRBJ1-2; D unclear. Trimming took 0 bases from V and 4 from J, leaving 18 bases between them. CDR3 length: 16 amino acids. Germline CDR1 reads SQVTM; CDR2 reads ANQGSEA. The CDR3 region is CSVEDPLSWGGYGYTF. For the CDR3, the DNA is TGCAGCGTTGAAGACCCACTAAGCTGGGGAGGCTATGGCTACACCTTC.

The rearrangement joins TRBV6-5 to TRBJ1-2; 7 nucleotides align to TRBD1. V was clipped by 6 bases and J by 8 bases; unmatched bases: 9. Germline CDR1 reads MNHEY; CDR2 reads SVGAGI. The CDR3 loop spans 13 amino acids. CDR3 bases: TGTGCCAGCAGCCGGGGACAGTTGGAGGGCTACACCTTC. It specifies CASSRGQLEGYTF.

The V call is TRBV28, the J call TRBJ1-5; D possibly corresponds to TRBD1 (6 bases). The germline gives CDR1 MDHEN, CDR2 SYDVKM. Trimming removed 3 bases from V and 6 bases from J, with 12 bases in between. CDR3 length: 14 residues. The CDR3 reads CASSLGGGSQPQHF. CDR3 in DNA: TGTGCCAGCAGTTTGGGAGGGGGGTCTCAGCCCCAGCATTTT.

The chain uses TRBV19 and TRBJ1-6; D gene uncertain. The CDR3 length is 15 residues. Trimming removed 5 bases at V and 8 bases at J, with 16 bases between. Per germline, CDR1 LNHDA and CDR2 SQIVND (reference sequence). In DNA, the CDR3 is TGTGCCAGTAGTCCCGATCAATTCAGTTATTCACCCCTCCACTTT. Translation: CASSPDQFSYSPLHF. Supplemented by reference TRBV19 and TRBJ1-6, the full variable domain reads DGGITQSPKYLFRKEGQNVTLSCEQNLNHDAMYWYRQDPGQGLRLIYYSQIVNDFQKGDIAEGYSVSREKKESFPLTVTSAQKNPTAFYLCASSPDQFSYSPLHFGNGTRLTVT.

This clone showed up just once. CDR3 in DNA: TGTGCCAGCAGCCCAACAGGTGGGGCCCTCTACGAGCAGTACTTC. This codes for CASSPTGGALYEQYF. The rearrangement joins TRBV28 to TRBJ2-7; D may be TRBD1 (5 bases). The CDR3 covers 15 residues. Deletions cut 6 bases from V and 3 bases from J, with 18 bases between. The germline V gene encodes CDR1 MDHEN and CDR2 SYDVKM.

This chain's CDR3 is CASSLEGEREQFF. The CDR3 bases are TGCGCCAGCAGCTTGGAGGGGGAGCGAGAGCAGTTCTTC. The gene calls are TRBV5-1 and TRBJ2-1; D might be TRBD1 (6 bases). With 0 bases removed from V and 10 bases from J, the gap between germline ends came to 11 bases. Germline loops: CDR1 SGHRS, CDR2 YFSETQ. The CDR3 totals 13 residues.

This chain uses TRBV7-9 with TRBJ2-7; the match to TRBD2 covers 12 bases. Germline assignment: CDR1 SEHNR and CDR2 FQNEAQ (reference sequence). V shed 1 base and J 2 bases; nucleotides not matched to a gene: 3. The CDR3 length is 16 residues. In DNA, the CDR3 is TGTGCCAGCAGCTTAGTCCGGACTAGCGGGACCTACGAGCAGTACTTC. Its translation: CASSLVRTSGTYEQYF.

The chain carries TRBV2 and TRBJ1-5; the D gene is possibly TRBD1 (5 bases). The CDR3 runs 15 residues. Germline loops: CDR1 SNHLY, CDR2 FYNNEI. Trimming shortened V by 4 bases and J by 0 bases, and 10 bases separated the two germline ends. In DNA form, the CDR3 reads TGTGCCAGCAGTGTGACAGCTTATAGCAATCAGCCCCAGCATTTT. This translates into CASSVTAYSNQPQHF.

This chain connects TRBV28 to TRBJ2-1; the match to TRBD1 covers 10 bases. Germline values: CDR1 MDHEN, CDR2 SYDVKM. V lost 3 bases to trimming and J lost 5 bases; unmatched junction nucleotides: 7. The CDR3 totals 16 residues. The CDR3 loop is CASSFPAGTGDNEQFF. CDR3 DNA sequence: TGTGCCAGCAGTTTCCCCGCCGGGACAGGGGACAATGAGCAGTTCTTC.

The gene calls are TRBV30 and TRBJ1-2; no clear D gene. The CDR3 sequence is 12 residues long. V was pared by 4 bases and J by 4 bases, with 10 bases between. The germline CDR1 and CDR2 sequences are GTSNPN and SVGIG (reference sequence). CDR3 sequence reads: CAWMGGFYGYTF. CDR3 coding DNA: TGTGCCTGGATGGGAGGATTCTATGGCTACACCTTC.

The genes are TRBV6-5 and TRBJ1-2; 9 bases are a match to TRBD1. Trimming at V came to 7 bases and at J to 8 bases, leaving 14 bases not matched to a gene. CDR1 and CDR2 (germline): MNHEY, SVGAGI. This CDR3 has 15 amino acids. CDR3 coding DNA: TGTGCCAGCAACACTGGGACAGGGTCGAGTAAGGGCTACACCTTC. This gives the protein CASNTGTGSSKGYTF.

The chain is built from TRBV7-2 and TRBJ2-3; D not certain. The CDR3 runs 14 residues. CDR1 SGHTA and CDR2 FQGNSA come from the germline V gene. Deletions cut 5 bases from V and 5 bases from J, with 14 bases between. CDR3 DNA sequence: TGTGCCAGCAGCCGGATATCCGCAGGAGATACGCAGTATTTT. Protein: CASSRISAGDTQYF.

This clone appeared a few times. This chain joins TRBV6-6 and TRBJ1-4, with TRBD1 matching over 9 bases. V was pared by 2 bases and J by 5 bases, with 0 bases of the junction left unmatched. CDR3 length: 14 residues. Germline V gene lookup returns CDR1 MNHNY and CDR2 SVGAGI (reference sequence). CDR3 coding DNA: TGTGCCAGCAGTTACGGGACAGGGAATGAAAAACTGTTTTTT. Amino acids: CASSYGTGNEKLFF.

The chain recombines TRBV25-1 with TRBJ2-5; 9 bases agree with TRBD2. The germline CDR1 and CDR2 sequences are MGHDK and SYGVNS. The CDR3 consists of 14 residues. V shed 0 bases and J 5 bases; nucleotides not matched to a gene: 1. The CDR3 is CASSEYGTSETQYF. CDR3 bases: TGTGCCAGCAGTGAATACGGGACTAGCGAGACCCAGTACTTC.

The chain links TRBV28 to TRBJ1-2, with 10 bases identical to TRBD1. With V trimmed by 4 bases and J by 6 bases, 2 bases remained unmatched. The CDR3 extends over 13 amino acids. Per germline, CDR1 MDHEN and CDR2 SYDVKM. The CDR3 nucleotides are TGTGCCAGCAGTTATGGGACAGGGGATGGCTACACCTTC. It yields the protein CASSYGTGDGYTF.

The chain combines TRBV2 with TRBJ1-2; a possible D gene is TRBD1 (5 bases). Germline V CDR1 and CDR2: SNHLY, FYNNEI. This CDR3 has 13 amino acids. Trimming took 2 bases from V and 10 from J, leaving 14 bases between them. The CDR3 region is CASSERREEDYTF. CDR3 DNA sequence: TGTGCCAGCAGTGAACGCAGGGAGGAGGACTACACCTTC.

The CDR3 spells CASSLMGEQYF. CDR3 nucleotide sequence: TGTGCCAGCAGTTTGATGGGCGAGCAGTACTTC. J is TRBJ2-5 and V is TRBV28, with D unresolved. The J call may be mistaken, given a closer DNA end match to TRBJ2-7. The CDR3 runs 11 residues. The germline V gene encodes CDR1 MDHEN and CDR2 SYDVKM.

The gene calls are TRBV30 and TRBJ2-2; a weak D match, TRBD1 (5 bases). V was cut by 1 base and J by 3 bases, with 12 bases left in between. The CDR3 is 15 amino acids. Germline CDR1 and CDR2: GTSNPN and SVGIG (reference sequence). The CDR3 loop reads CAWSDFSGHTGELFF. DNA of the CDR3: TGTGCCTGGAGTGATTTCTCAGGGCACACCGGGGAGCTGTTTTTT.

This sequence joins TRBV5-1 and TRBJ2-2; 7 bases align to TRBD1. This CDR3 spans 21 amino acids. Germline CDR1 and CDR2: SGHRS and YFSETQ. Trimming at V came to 4 bases and at J to 0 bases, leaving 21 bases not matched to a gene. CDR3 nucleotides: TGCGCCAGCAGCCCTAAACCGGGACAGCCGGACCCCCTTACGAACACCGGGGAGCTGTTTTTT. It encodes CASSPKPGQPDPLTNTGELFF. Looking up the rest from reference TRBV5-1 and TRBJ2-2 gives the full variable domain: KAGVTQTPRYLIKTRGQQVTLSCSPISGHRSVSWYQQTPGQGLQFLFEYFSETQRNKGNFPGRFSGRQFSNSRSEMNVSTLELGDSALYLCASSPKPGQPDPLTNTGELFFGEGSRLTVL.

The CDR3 DNA reads TGTGCCAGCAGTTTGGCGGGTAACTCCTACGAGCAGTACTTC. Its translation is CASSLAGNSYEQYF. The chain combines TRBV28 with TRBJ2-7; a possible D gene is TRBD2 (5 bases). V gave up 3 bases and J gave up 0 bases, with 9 bases separating them. The germline V gene has CDR1 MDHEN and CDR2 SYDVKM. The CDR3 runs to 14 residues.

This clone was recorded only once. V usage is TRBV4-3 and J usage is TRBJ1-5; the D gene is possibly TRBD1 (5 bases). V was clipped by 4 bases and J by 4 bases, with 17 bases between them. CDR1 is LGHNA, CDR2 YSLEER, per germline. This CDR3 spans 16 amino acids. This chain's CDR3 is CASSLRWRDGNQPQHF. Written as DNA, the CDR3 is TGCGCCAGCAGCCTGAGATGGCGGGACGGTAATCAGCCCCAGCATTTT.

The rearrangement links TRBV27 to TRBJ2-5; D perhaps matches TRBD2 (6 bases). V was clipped by 6 bases and J by 2 bases, with 13 bases between them. This CDR3 has 14 residues. Germline V gives CDR1 MNHEY, CDR2 SMNVEV (reference sequence). The CDR3 region is CASSAGTSQETQYF. Written as DNA, the CDR3 is TGTGCCAGCAGCGCCGGGACTTCTCAAGAGACCCAGTACTTC.

V and J are TRBV29-1 and TRBJ1-3; 7 bases line up with TRBD1. V was pared by 6 bases and J by 2 bases, with 4 bases of the junction left unmatched. Germline CDR1 reads SQVTM; CDR2 reads ANQGSEA. The CDR3 loop spans 13 amino acids. Written as DNA, the CDR3 is TGCAGCGTCGGCACAGGGGCTGGAAACACCATATATTTT. Translation: CSVGTGAGNTIYF.

The chain links TRBV19 to TRBJ1-1; 7 positions match TRBD1. The CDR3 has 17 residues. With V trimmed by 7 bases and J by 5 bases, 19 bases remained unmatched. Germline lookup yields CDR1 LNHDA and CDR2 SQIVND (reference sequence). The CDR3 spells CASTLSEGQMNPTEAFF. In nucleotides, the CDR3 is TGTGCCAGTACCCTCTCCGAGGGACAGATGAATCCGACTGAAGCTTTCTTT. The whole variable domain, filled in from reference TRBV19 and TRBJ1-1, reads DGGITQSPKYLFRKEGQNVTLSCEQNLNHDAMYWYRQDPGQGLRLIYYSQIVNDFQKGDIAEGYSVSREKKESFPLTVTSAQKNPTAFYLCASTLSEGQMNPTEAFFGQGTRLTVV.

The chain carries TRBV28 and TRBJ2-7, with 7 bases aligning to TRBD2. V dropped 7 bases and J dropped 2; count of bases not matched to a gene: 8. Germline lookup yields CDR1 MDHEN and CDR2 SYDVKM. The CDR3 runs 14 residues. CDR3: CASTPTSEPYEQYF. The DNA for the CDR3 is TGTGCCAGCACCCCAACTAGCGAGCCCTACGAGCAGTACTTC.

The J gene is TRBJ1-5, the V gene TRBV27, with 10 bases matching TRBD1. Per the germline V gene, CDR1 is MNHEY and CDR2 is SMNVEV (reference sequence). Trimming took 5 bases from V and 5 from J; bases not matched to a gene: 9. CDR3 length: 16 amino acids. This chain's CDR3 is CASSGLGQGRDQPQHF. The CDR3 bases are TGTGCCAGCAGTGGCCTGGGACAGGGGAGGGATCAGCCCCAGCATTTT.

The chain couples TRBV11-3 to TRBJ2-3, with D maybe TRBD2 (5 bases). Per germline, CDR1 SGHNT and CDR2 YENEEA. This CDR3 has 14 amino acids. The ends were cut back, 1 base at V and 1 base at J, with 6 bases in the middle. CDR3 loop: CASSLAAGTDTQYF. As DNA, the CDR3 is TGTGCCAGCAGCTTAGCAGCGGGCACAGATACGCAGTATTTT.

The chain employs TRBV27 and TRBJ1-5; 7 positions match TRBD1. From germline, CDR1 is MNHEY and CDR2 SMNVEV (reference sequence). The CDR3 runs to 15 residues. V was pared by 1 base and J by 4 bases, with 4 bases of the junction left unmatched. CDR3 coding DNA: TGTGCCAGCAGTTTATTGGGGGACAGTAATCAGCCCCAGCATTTT. Its protein is CASSLLGDSNQPQHF.